There are a few counts of the clone carrying this TCR beta chain. Its target is not known. These data are taken from a study of beta chain features in type 1 diabetes. Study information: All samples together contributed approximately 100 million sorted cells for examination.

This CDR3 is 12 amino acids long. Trimming left V 7 bases short and J 0 bases short, with 9 bases between. Germline V CDR1 and CDR2: GTSNPN, SVGIG (reference sequence). Sequencing targeted expressed TCRB transcripts, as all isolated RNA had been reverse transcribed. Produced via immunoSEQ multiplex PCR; TCRdb's table is partial and in-frame only. Of 130,000 to 150,000 clones in the sample, roughly 53% are singletons; the top ten hold roughly 0.43%. General study points: High TCR expression in some cells could lead to their over-representation in cDNA sequencing. All four CD4+ subsets from Type 1 diabetes patients carried moderately but significantly shorter TCRB CDR3s.

The TCR comes from a man aged 18-30 years in good health. Sequenced material: Tregs from blood. The chain is built from TRBV30 and TRBJ1-1, with D uncertain. This CDR3 reads CASSGMNTEAFF. The CDR3 DNA sequence: TGTGCCTCATCCGGTATGAACACTGAAGCTTTCTTT.